One sample yielded the 8 T cell receptor beta chains listed below, sequenced in a study of shared clonotypes between healthy human individuals. Produced via immunoSEQ multiplex PCR; TCRdb's table is partial and in-frame only. The table records about 2 million clones, 85% to 95% of them present only once. Material: naive CD4+ T cells sorted from blood. The subset was: CD45RA+ positively selected. The receptors stem from a man aged 18-30 years in good health.

This rearrangement joins TRBV28 to TRBJ2-6, with D possibly matching TRBD2 (6 bases). The germline V and J ends were trimmed by 6 bases and 4 bases, with 13 bases remaining between them. Germline lookup yields CDR1 MDHEN and CDR2 SYDVKM. The CDR3 consists of 15 residues. As DNA, the CDR3 is TGTGCCAGCAGAAGTTTAGCGGACGGGGCCAACGTCCTGACTTTC. Amino acids: CASRSLADGANVLTF.

The chain recombines TRBV4-1 with TRBJ1-1; D uncertain. The CDR3 totals 14 residues. Germline V gives CDR1 MGHRA, CDR2 YSYEKL. Trimming shortened V by 1 base and J by 0 bases, and 6 bases separated the two germline ends. The CDR3 here is CASSQGEMNTEAFF. CDR3 in DNA: TGCGCCAGCAGCCAAGGGGAAATGAACACTGAAGCTTTCTTT.

Note on this clone: Other DNA sequences within the sample encode an identical CDR3. The rearrangement joins TRBV10-3 to TRBJ1-2; D remains unclear. Trimming stripped 2 bases from V and 5 bases from J, with 6 bases between. The CDR3 runs 12 residues. CDR1 is ENHRY, CDR2 SYGVKD, per germline. The DNA of the CDR3 is TGTGCCATCAGTGAGCGAAGTTATGGCTACACCTTC. Encoded protein: CAISERSYGYTF.

This chain joins TRBV2 and TRBJ1-6; 7 nucleotides line up with TRBD1. V dropped 6 bases and J dropped 13; count of bases not matched to a gene: 12. Per the germline V gene, CDR1 is SNHLY and CDR2 is FYNNEI. The CDR3 spans 14 residues. Here the CDR3 reads CASSDGTAPSPLHF. The CDR3 bases are TGTGCCAGCAGCGATGGGACAGCTCCCTCGCCCCTCCACTTT. The variable domain in full, completed from reference TRBV2 and TRBJ1-6, reads EPEVTQTPSHQVTQMGQEVILRCVPISNHLYFYWYRQILGQKVEFLVSFYNNEISEKSEIFDDQFSVERPDGSNFTLKIRSTKLEDSAMYFCASSDGTAPSPLHFGNGTRLTVT.

J is TRBJ1-5 and V is TRBV28; D is possibly TRBD1 (6 bases). Germline V gene data show CDR1 as MDHEN and CDR2 as SYDVKM. The CDR3 runs 17 residues. V was cut by 6 bases and J by 1 base, with 19 bases left in between. The CDR3 coding sequence is TGTGCCAGCAGGACGTGGGGGCAGGGAGTCAGCAATCAGCCCCAGCATTTT. The encoded protein is CASRTWGQGVSNQPQHF.

The CDR3: CASSLVGNSGGYTF. Here the CDR3 DNA reads TGTGCCAGCAGCTTAGTCGGCAATTCGGGTGGCTACACCTTC. V gene TRBV7-2 combines with J gene TRBJ1-2; D is ambiguous. V lost 1 base and J lost 7, with 13 bases in between. Germline V gives CDR1 SGHTA, CDR2 FQGNSA. The CDR3 loop spans 14 amino acids.

The rearrangement joins TRBV2 to TRBJ1-3; D ambiguous. In germline, CDR1 is SNHLY, CDR2 FYNNEI. V lost 2 bases to trimming and J lost 2 bases, with 13 bases between them. This CDR3 spans 16 amino acids. For the CDR3, the DNA is TGTGCCAGCAGTGAATATGGAGGGAACCCTGGAAACACCATATATTTT. Its protein is CASSEYGGNPGNTIYF.

DNA of the CDR3: TGTGCCAGCAGTGAACGGACAGGGAACCGAAACACCATATATTTT. It specifies CASSERTGNRNTIYF. The V and J genes are TRBV6-1 and TRBJ1-3; 8 nucleotides match TRBD1. The CDR3 is made up of 15 amino acids. The J segment lost 5 bases and the V segment lost 2 bases, leaving 5 bases of the junction unmatched. Germline lookup yields CDR1 MNHNS and CDR2 SASEGT.